The 23 T cell receptor beta chains below were found in one sample sequenced in a study of glioma-infiltrating T cells. Amplification of TCR alpha and beta CDR3 regions from RNA used iRepertoire nested multiplex PCR. From the multiplex PCR reads, TCRdb called clonotypes with MiXCR, one entry per CDR3 protein. Here the sample spans more than 95,000 distinct CDR3 sequences, roughly 24% being singletons. Sample: glioma tissue, nonneoplastic brain tissue, or PBMCs (not recorded which). Every receptor here comes from a human donor with low-grade glioma or glioblastoma, undergoing nonglioma brain surgery, or in good health (not recorded which).

V usage is TRBV7-9 and J usage is TRBJ2-3, with TRBD2 matching over 7 bases. J lost 5 bases, V lost 4 bases, and 6 bases had no gene match. Germline values: CDR1 SEHNR, CDR2 FQNEAQ (reference sequence). CDR3 length: 14 amino acids. CDR3 sequence reads: CASSSKGGEDTQYF. CDR3 DNA: TGTGCCAGCAGCTCGAAGGGAGGGGAAGATACGCAGTATTTT.

This clonotype came up many times. This rearrangement joins TRBV6-4 to TRBJ1-2, with 10 bases matching TRBD1. Germline CDR1 and CDR2: MRHNA and SNTAGT. Trimming removed 5 bases from V and 5 bases from J; junction bases left unmatched: 2. The CDR3 length is 13 residues. The CDR3 DNA is TGTGCCAGCAGTCCGGACAGGGGGTATGGCTACACCTTC. It translates to CASSPDRGYGYTF.

With respect to this clonotype: A read error may be the cause here, since a much bigger clone is one base away. Here the CDR3 omits its conserved ending phenylalanine or tryptophan, so a read error is the likely source. The V call is TRBV29-1, the J call TRBJ2-5; no clear D. Germline V CDR1 and CDR2: SQVTM, ANQGSEA. V lost 5 bases and J lost 3, with 10 bases in between. The CDR3 length is 12 residues. CDR3 bases: TGCAGCGTTCTCCTAGGTGAAGAGACCCAGTACTCC. The encoded protein is CSVLLGEETQYS.

About this clonotype itself: This likely comes from a read error, as the CDR3 has no conserved phenylalanine or tryptophan at its end. The rearrangement uses TRBV7-9 and TRBJ1-1; weak D call: TRBD1 (6 bases). The ends were cut back, 6 bases at V and 0 bases at J, with 11 bases in the middle. Germline V gene lookup returns CDR1 SEHNR and CDR2 FQNEAQ (reference sequence). The CDR3 has 14 residues. The CDR3 DNA sequence: TGTGCCAGCAGTCCTACAGGGCTGAACACTGAAGCTTTCCTT. Protein sequence: CASSPTGLNTEAFL.

The V and J genes are TRBV29-1 and TRBJ2-7; the D is unclear. The V end lost 3 bases, the J end lost 2 bases, and 11 bases lay between the germline ends. The CDR3 runs 13 residues. Germline V CDR1 and CDR2: SQVTM, ANQGSEA. In nucleotides, the CDR3 is TGCAGCGTTGACGTATGTTCAACCTACGAGCAGTACTTC. Protein: CSVDVCSTYEQYF.

The genes are TRBV29-1 and TRBJ2-5; D may be TRBD1 or TRBD2 (5 bases each). The CDR3 is 14 residues long. The germline V and J ends were trimmed by 3 bases and 9 bases, with 20 bases remaining between them. CDR1 SQVTM and CDR2 ANQGSEA come from the germline V gene. CDR3: CSVDSTGAGEAQYF. The DNA for the CDR3 is TGCAGCGTTGACTCGACCGGGGCTGGTGAGGCCCAGTACTTC.

As to this clonotype: One junction end does not reproduce the germline sequence, and a read error may be involved. This chain joins TRBV18 and TRBJ2-1, with TRBD1 matching over 9 bases. Germline V gene data show CDR1 as KGHSH and CDR2 as LQKENI. The CDR3 is made up of 14 amino acids. CDR3 loop: CASSPGQGFNGQFF. The CDR3 DNA sequence: TGTGCCAGCTCACCGGGACAGGGCTTCAATGGGCAGTTCTTC.

This clonotype appeared a few times. The junction departs from germline at one end; a sequencing error may be responsible. The chain employs TRBV7-2 and TRBJ1-3; tentative D call: TRBD1 (5 bases). This CDR3 has 16 amino acids. Germline values: CDR1 SGHTA, CDR2 FQGNSA. CDR3 in amino acids: CVSSLGHLLAGNTIYF. The CDR3 DNA reads TGTGTCAGCAGCTTAGGACACCTCCTGGCGGGAAACACCATATATTTT.

There are many counts of this clonotype. The V call is TRBV28, the J call TRBJ1-1; 8 bases map to TRBD1. The germline gives CDR1 MDHEN, CDR2 SYDVKM. This CDR3 comprises 14 residues. With 5 bases clipped from V and 1 base from J, the junction kept 3 bases outside the gene matches. CDR3 in amino acids: CASSRDRTNTEAFF. The CDR3 coding sequence is TGTGCCAGCAGTCGGGACAGGACGAACACTGAAGCTTTCTTT.

V is TRBV11-2 and J is TRBJ2-7; no firm D call. Per the germline V gene, CDR1 is SGHAT and CDR2 is FQNNGV. CDR3 length: 13 amino acids. Trimming removed 6 bases at V and 4 bases at J, with 13 bases between. This CDR3 is CASSFTGMYEQYF. The CDR3 DNA sequence: TGTGCCAGCAGTTTCACTGGAATGTACGAGCAGTACTTC.

This clonotype has at least ten counts. This sequence joins TRBV4-1 and TRBJ1-1; D is uncertain. CDR3 length: 13 amino acids. Germline CDR1 is MGHRA and CDR2 is YSYEKL. The V end lost 0 bases, the J end lost 6 bases, and 8 bases lay between the germline ends. The CDR3 nucleotides read TGCGCCAGCAGCCAAGATGGACGTCCTGAAGCTTTCTTT. Translated, it gives CASSQDGRPEAFF.

This clonotype was seen only a few times. This rearrangement joins TRBV29-1 to TRBJ2-1; perhaps TRBD1 as D (6 bases). The V end was cut by 7 bases, the J end by 0 bases, with 13 bases between. The germline gives CDR1 SQVTM, CDR2 ANQGSEA. This CDR3 comprises 14 residues. The CDR3 is CSARGQSSYNEQFF. The DNA of the CDR3 is TGCAGCGCCCGGGGACAAAGCTCCTACAATGAGCAGTTCTTC.

The chain has TRBV6-1 and TRBJ2-3; D is undetermined. V shed 10 bases and J shed 0 bases, with 17 bases lying between them. The CDR3 covers 15 residues. Per the germline V gene, CDR1 is MNHNS and CDR2 is SASEGT. CDR3 protein: CAIRDPPSSTDTQYF. CDR3 coding DNA: TGTGCCATCAGAGACCCACCTTCTAGCACAGATACGCAGTATTTT.

Concerning this clonotype itself: A single base separates this from a much larger clone, so it may be a read error. This chain links TRBV6-2 or TRBV6-3 with TRBJ2-1; D is possibly TRBD2 (6 bases). CDR3 length: 12 residues. The V gene's germline CDR1 is MNHEY and CDR2 SVGEGT. CDR3 nucleotide sequence: TGTTCCTCCCGGACTGGGAGGAATGAGCAGTTCTTC. Translated, it gives CSSRTGRNEQFF.

This clonotype was recorded at least ten times. The rearrangement joins TRBV7-2 to TRBJ2-3; 10 bases fit TRBD2. J lost 2 bases, V lost 3 bases, and 14 bases had no gene match. The CDR3 totals 19 residues. Germline V gene lookup returns CDR1 SGHTA and CDR2 FQGNSA. The CDR3, as DNA: TGTGCCAGCAGCTTCCCTCAGACTAGCGGGCATTCGGACACAGATACGCAGTATTTT. The encoded protein is CASSFPQTSGHSDTDTQYF.

This clonotype has ten or more counts. The V gene is TRBV4-2, the J gene TRBJ2-6, with D perhaps matching TRBD1 (6 bases). Germline CDR1 LGHNA, CDR2 YNFKEQ. The CDR3 runs 16 residues. The ends were cut back, 1 base at V and 4 bases at J, with 11 bases in the middle. The CDR3 region is CASSQVSGDGANVLTF. CDR3 nucleotide sequence: TGTGCCAGCAGCCAAGTTTCAGGGGACGGGGCCAACGTCCTGACTTTC.

The chain has TRBV9 and TRBJ2-6; no clear D gene. CDR3 size: 16 residues. CDR1 SGDLS and CDR2 YYNGEE come from the germline V gene. Trimming shortened V by 0 bases and J by 2 bases, and 9 bases separated the two germline ends. The DNA of the CDR3 is TGTGCCAGCAGCGTAGCTACAGCAACTGGGGCCAACGTCCTGACTTTC. This translates into CASSVATATGANVLTF.

Comment on this clonotype: A much larger clone lies a single base off, so this may be a read error. The chain has TRBV28 and TRBJ1-5, with D possibly TRBD1 on 5 matching bases. Trimming left V 5 bases short and J 5 bases short, with 19 bases between. The germline V gene has CDR1 MDHEN and CDR2 SYDVKM. The CDR3 consists of 16 residues. CDR3 in amino acids: CASSRGSGRGDQPQHF. In nucleotides, the CDR3 is TGTGCCAGCAGTAGGGGCTCAGGACGGGGGGATCAGCCCCAGCATTTT.

There are many counts of this clonotype. The chain is built from TRBV7-2 and TRBJ2-3; TRBD1 matches at 9 bases. V shed 6 bases and J 5 bases; nucleotides not matched to a gene: 12. Germline assignment: CDR1 SGHTA and CDR2 FQGNSA. This CDR3 region has 16 residues. CDR3 residues: CASSTQGARVQDTQYF. CDR3 coding DNA: TGTGCCAGCAGTACACAGGGGGCGCGAGTACAAGATACGCAGTATTTT.

This clonotype was seen ten or more times. The CDR3 sequence: CASSYRGQAFAGKETQYF. CDR3 nucleotide sequence: TGTGCCAGCAGTTACCGCGGACAGGCTTTCGCCGGTAAAGAGACCCAGTACTTC. The V call is TRBV6-2 or TRBV6-3, the J call TRBJ2-5; 7 positions match TRBD1. This CDR3 contains 18 residues. Germline V lookup: CDR1 MNHEY, CDR2 SVGEGT. The V and J ends lost 2 bases and 3 bases, in that order; junction bases with no gene match: 15.

As for this clonotype: Being one base from a much bigger clone, this may be a read error. The CDR3 sequence is CASRSQSRSRGRLNQPQHF. The CDR3 DNA is TGTGCCAGCCGCTCGCAATCCCGGTCCAGGGGCCGCCTCAATCAGCCCCAGCATTTT. The J gene is TRBJ1-5, the V gene TRBV7-9, with D perhaps matching TRBD1 (6 bases). In germline, CDR1 is SEHNR, CDR2 FQNEAQ (reference sequence). V was cut by 8 bases and J by 3 bases, with 29 bases left in between. There are 19 residues in the CDR3. Full variable domain (remainder filled in from reference TRBV7-9 and TRBJ1-5): DTGVSQNPRHKITKRGQNVTFRCDPISEHNRLYWYRQTLGQGPEFLTYFQNEAQLEKSRLLSDRFSAERPKGSFSTLEIQRTEQGDSAMYLCASRSQSRSRGRLNQPQHFGDGTRLSIL.

As for this clonotype: A junction boundary mismatches the germline segment, possibly from a read error. The CDR3, as DNA: TGTGCCAGCAGTGAACACTCGAACACCGGCGAGCTGTTTTTT. Its translation: CASSEHSNTGELFF. The chain is built from TRBV6-1 and TRBJ2-2; no reliable D call. Germline V gene sequence: CDR1 MNHNS, CDR2 SASEGT. This CDR3 comprises 14 residues.

This clonotype was counted at least ten times. The chain is built from TRBV6-1 and TRBJ2-7; 8 positions match TRBD1. The CDR3 totals 14 residues. Germline CDR1 reads MNHNS; CDR2 reads SASEGT. V lost 5 bases and J lost 2; bases outside the gene matches: 5. The CDR3 sequence: CASSNDRGPYEQYF. In DNA form, the CDR3 reads TGTGCCAGCAGTAACGACAGGGGCCCCTACGAGCAGTACTTC.